The 5 T cell receptor beta chains below were found in one sample sequenced in a study of T-cell reconstitution after alpha-beta-depleted transplantation in children listed by TCRdb under 2016. Receptor libraries were prepared by PCR. The instrument was an Illumina HiSeq 2500. TCR library preparation used molecular barcoding, with unique molecular identifiers applied to normalize quantification of the TCRbeta repertoire. TCRdb reprocessing: public reads trimmed at Q25 with fastp, clones called with MiXCR, in-frame beta chains kept. Under each unique CDR3 protein, matching rows form one entry showing the most common genes and DNA. The sample table records around 400,000 distinct CDR3 sequences; around 21% of these occur just once. Of the sample, 3% to 4.5% falls within the top ten clones. Sequencing used PBMCs from the stem cell graft donor, obtained from the stem cell graft. Receptors originate from a human donor who donated a stem cell graft to a child with acute myeloid leukemia.

This clonotype was seen at least ten times. The chain joins TRBV12-3 or TRBV12-4 to TRBJ1-5, with 8 nucleotides matching TRBD1. The length of the CDR3 is 14 residues. V gave up 5 bases and J gave up 2 bases; unmatched junction bases: 2. The CDR3 DNA reads as TGTGCCAGCAGTCAACAGGGGGGCAATCAGCCCCAGCATTTT. This codes for CASSQQGGNQPQHF.

Many counts were recorded for this clonotype. One end of the junction is discordant with germline, which a read error may explain. The V call is TRBV18, the J call TRBJ2-6; unclear D gene. CDR3 length: 13 amino acids. Germline CDR1 is KGHSH and CDR2 is LQKENI. Here the CDR3 reads CASSPSGANVLTF. CDR3 coding DNA: TGCGCCAGCAGTCCCTCTGGGGCCAACGTCCTGACTTTC. Looking up the rest from reference TRBV18 and TRBJ2-6 gives the full variable domain: NAGVMQNPRHLVRRRGQEARLRCSPMKGHSHVYWYRQLPEEGLKFMVYLQKENIIDESGMPKERFSAEFPKEGPSILRIQQVVRGDSAAYFCASSPSGANVLTFGAGSRLTVL.

The V and J genes are TRBV7-6 and TRBJ2-1; 9 bases line up with TRBD2. The V and J ends lost 1 base and 9 bases, in that order; junction bases with no gene match: 4. The CDR3 extends over 14 amino acids. Germline-derived CDR1 and CDR2 are SGHVS and FNYEAQ. The CDR3 DNA follows: TGTGCCAGCAGCTTAGAGGGACTAGCTCTTGAGCAGTTCTTC. It is translated as CASSLEGLALEQFF.

This clonotype was observed a handful of times. The CDR3 nucleotides read TGTGCCAGCAGTGACTCTAGCGGGAGCTCCTACGAGCAGTACTTC. Protein product: CASSDSSGSSYEQYF. V usage is TRBV2 and J usage is TRBJ2-7; 10 bases line up with TRBD2. V trimming: 3 bases; J trimming: 0 bases; junction bases outside the gene matches: 2. The CDR3 consists of 15 residues. Germline V gives CDR1 SNHLY, CDR2 FYNNEI.

This clonotype was picked up a small number of times. This chain uses TRBV12-3 or TRBV12-4 with TRBJ2-7, with 7 positions matching TRBD1. This CDR3 spans 16 amino acids. The V segment lost 2 bases and the J segment 3 bases; nucleotides outside the gene matches: 10. Here the CDR3 DNA reads TGTGCCAGCAGTTTACCACCGACAGGGCCCTACTACGAGCAGTACTTC. This codes for CASSLPPTGPYYEQYF.